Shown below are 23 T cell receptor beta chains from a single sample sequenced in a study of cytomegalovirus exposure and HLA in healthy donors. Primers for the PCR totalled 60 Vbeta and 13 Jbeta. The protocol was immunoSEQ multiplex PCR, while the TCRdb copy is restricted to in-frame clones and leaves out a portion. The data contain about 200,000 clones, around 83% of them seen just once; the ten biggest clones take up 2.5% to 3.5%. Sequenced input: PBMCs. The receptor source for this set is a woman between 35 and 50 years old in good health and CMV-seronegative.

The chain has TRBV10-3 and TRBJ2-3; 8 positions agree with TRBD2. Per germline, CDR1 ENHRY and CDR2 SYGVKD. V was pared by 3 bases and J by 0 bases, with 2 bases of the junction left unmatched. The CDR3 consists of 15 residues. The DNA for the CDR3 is TGTGCCATCAGTGACAGCGGGGGAAGCACAGATACGCAGTATTTT. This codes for CAISDSGGSTDTQYF.

The CDR3 here is CASSLVAYEQYF. The CDR3 DNA is TGTGCCAGCAGCTTAGTGGCTTACGAGCAGTACTTC. The gene calls are TRBV7-9 and TRBJ2-7; the D is unclear. V shed 1 base and J shed 4 bases, with 5 bases lying between them. The CDR3 has 12 amino acids. Germline lookup yields CDR1 SEHNR and CDR2 FQNEAQ (reference sequence).

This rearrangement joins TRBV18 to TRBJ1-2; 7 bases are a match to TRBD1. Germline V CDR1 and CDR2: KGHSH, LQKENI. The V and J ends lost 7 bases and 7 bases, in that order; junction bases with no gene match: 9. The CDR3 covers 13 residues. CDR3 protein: CASYNPGGRGYTF. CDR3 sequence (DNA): TGTGCCAGCTACAACCCAGGGGGACGTGGCTACACCTTC.

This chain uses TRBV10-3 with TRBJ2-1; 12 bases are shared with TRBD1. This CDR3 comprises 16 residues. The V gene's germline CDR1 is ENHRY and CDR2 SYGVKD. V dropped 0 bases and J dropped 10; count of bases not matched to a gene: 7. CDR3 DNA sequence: TGTGCCATCAGTGAGTCCGCGGGGACAGGGGGCGAGGAGCAGTTCTTC. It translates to CAISESAGTGGEEQFF.

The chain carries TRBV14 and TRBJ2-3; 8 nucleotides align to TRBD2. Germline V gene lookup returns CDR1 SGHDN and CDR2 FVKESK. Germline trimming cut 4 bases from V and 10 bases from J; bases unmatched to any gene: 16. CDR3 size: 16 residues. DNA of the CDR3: TGTGCCAGCAGCCCGGTGAGCGGGGGACCCACAAGGGCGCAGTATTTT. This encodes CASSPVSGGPTRAQYF. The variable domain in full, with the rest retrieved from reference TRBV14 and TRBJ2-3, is EAGVTQFPSHSVIEKGQTVTLRCDPISGHDNLYWYRRVMGKEIKFLLHFVKESKQDESGMPNNRFLAERTGGTYSTLKVQPAELEDSGVYFCASSPVSGGPTRAQYFGPGTRLTVL.

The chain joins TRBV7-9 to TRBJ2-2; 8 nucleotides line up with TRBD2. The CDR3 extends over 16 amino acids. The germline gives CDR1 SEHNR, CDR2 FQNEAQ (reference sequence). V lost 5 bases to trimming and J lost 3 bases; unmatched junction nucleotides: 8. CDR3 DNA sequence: TGTGCCAGCAGCCCCTGGCGGGGGGACCACACCGGGGAGCTGTTTTTT. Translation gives CASSPWRGDHTGELFF.

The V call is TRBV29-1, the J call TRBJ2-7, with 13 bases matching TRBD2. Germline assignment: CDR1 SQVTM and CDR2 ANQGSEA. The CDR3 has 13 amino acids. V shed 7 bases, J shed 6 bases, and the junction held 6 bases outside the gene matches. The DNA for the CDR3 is TGCAGCGCTACTAGCGGGAGGGCAAGCGAGCAGTACTTC. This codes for CSATSGRASEQYF.

CDR3 region: CASSPGGTYEQYF. The CDR3 DNA follows: TGTGCCAGCAGCCCAGGGGGTACGTACGAGCAGTACTTC. The chain recombines TRBV27 with TRBJ2-7, with TRBD1 matching 7 bases. CDR3 length: 13 amino acids. From germline, CDR1 is MNHEY and CDR2 SMNVEV (reference sequence). The V segment lost 6 bases and the J segment 4 bases; nucleotides outside the gene matches: 6.

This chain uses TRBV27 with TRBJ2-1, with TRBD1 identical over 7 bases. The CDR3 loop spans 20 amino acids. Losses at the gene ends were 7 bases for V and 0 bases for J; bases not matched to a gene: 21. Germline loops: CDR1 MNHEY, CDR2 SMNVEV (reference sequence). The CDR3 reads CASKDRKGQAFLSSYNEQFF. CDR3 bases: TGTGCCAGCAAGGACAGGAAAGGGCAGGCTTTCCTCAGCTCCTACAATGAGCAGTTCTTC.

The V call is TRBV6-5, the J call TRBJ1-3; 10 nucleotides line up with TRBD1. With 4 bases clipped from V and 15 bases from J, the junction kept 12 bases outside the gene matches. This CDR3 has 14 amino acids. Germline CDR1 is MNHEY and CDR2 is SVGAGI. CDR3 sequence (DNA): TGTGCCAGCAGTTTGGACAGGGGGTCTCGGGAAACATATTTT. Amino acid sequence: CASSLDRGSRETYF.

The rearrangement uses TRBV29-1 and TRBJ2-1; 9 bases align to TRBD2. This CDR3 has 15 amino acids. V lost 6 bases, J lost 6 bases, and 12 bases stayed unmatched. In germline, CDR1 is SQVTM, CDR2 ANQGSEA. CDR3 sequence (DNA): TGCAGCGTGGATAACCCCGGGACTAGCTCCAATGAGCAGTTCTTC. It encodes CSVDNPGTSSNEQFF.

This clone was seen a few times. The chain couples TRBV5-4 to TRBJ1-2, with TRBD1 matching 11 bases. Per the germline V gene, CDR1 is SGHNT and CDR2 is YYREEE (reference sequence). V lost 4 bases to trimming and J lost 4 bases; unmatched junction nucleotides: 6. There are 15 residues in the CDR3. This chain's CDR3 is CASSMRTGGLYGYTF. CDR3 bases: TGTGCCAGCAGCATGCGGACAGGGGGCCTCTATGGCTACACCTTC.

CDR3 amino acids: CASSQDSVAETDNEKLFF. Here the CDR3 DNA reads TGCGCCAGCAGCCAAGATTCCGTGGCGGAGACGGATAATGAAAAACTGTTTTTT. The V call is TRBV4-1, the J call TRBJ1-4; D gene unclear. V was trimmed by 0 bases and J by 4 bases, leaving 18 bases between them. The length of the CDR3 is 18 residues. Germline V gene lookup returns CDR1 MGHRA and CDR2 YSYEKL.

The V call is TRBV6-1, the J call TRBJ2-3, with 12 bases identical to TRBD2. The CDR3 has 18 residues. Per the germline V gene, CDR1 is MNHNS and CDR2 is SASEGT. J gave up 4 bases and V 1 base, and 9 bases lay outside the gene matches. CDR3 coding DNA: TGTGCCAGCAGTGAAGATCTGCTAGCGGGAGGGCCAGCAGATACGCAGTATTTT. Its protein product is CASSEDLLAGGPADTQYF.

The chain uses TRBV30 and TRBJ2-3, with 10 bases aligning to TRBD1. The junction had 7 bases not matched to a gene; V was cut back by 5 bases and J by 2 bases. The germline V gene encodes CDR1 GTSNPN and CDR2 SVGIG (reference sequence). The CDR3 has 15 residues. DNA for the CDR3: TGTGCCTGGGGGGTGACAGGGGGCATCACAGATACGCAGTATTTT. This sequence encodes CAWGVTGGITDTQYF.

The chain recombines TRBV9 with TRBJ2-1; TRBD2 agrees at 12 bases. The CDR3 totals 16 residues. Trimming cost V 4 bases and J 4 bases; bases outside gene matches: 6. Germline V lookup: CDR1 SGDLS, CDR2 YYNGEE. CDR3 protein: CASSRRTSGVYNEQFF. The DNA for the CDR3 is TGTGCCAGCAGCCGACGGACTAGCGGGGTGTACAATGAGCAGTTCTTC. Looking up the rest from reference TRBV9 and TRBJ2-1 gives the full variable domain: DSGVTQTPKHLITATGQRVTLRCSPRSGDLSVYWYQQSLDQGLQFLIQYYNGEERAKGNILERFSAQQFPDLHSELNLSSLELGDSALYFCASSRRTSGVYNEQFFGPGTRLTVL.

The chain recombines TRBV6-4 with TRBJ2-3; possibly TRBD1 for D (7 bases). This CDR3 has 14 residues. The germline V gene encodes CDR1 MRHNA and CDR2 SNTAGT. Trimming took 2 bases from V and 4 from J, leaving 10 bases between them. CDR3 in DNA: TGTGCCAGCAGTGACGACAGGGAGGCAGATACGCAGTATTTT. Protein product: CASSDDREADTQYF.

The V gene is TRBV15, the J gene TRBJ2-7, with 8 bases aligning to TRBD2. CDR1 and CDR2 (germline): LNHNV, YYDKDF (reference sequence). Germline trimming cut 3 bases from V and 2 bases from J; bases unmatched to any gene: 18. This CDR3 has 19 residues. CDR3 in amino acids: CATSSDQRTSLKSAYEQYF. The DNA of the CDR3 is TGTGCCACCAGCAGTGATCAGAGGACTAGCCTAAAATCGGCCTACGAGCAGTACTTC.

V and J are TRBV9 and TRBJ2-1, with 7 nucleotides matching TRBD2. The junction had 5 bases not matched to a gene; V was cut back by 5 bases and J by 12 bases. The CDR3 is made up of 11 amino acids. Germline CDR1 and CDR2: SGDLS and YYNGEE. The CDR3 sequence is CASSGGDRQFF. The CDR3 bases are TGTGCCAGCAGTGGGGGGGATAGGCAGTTCTTC. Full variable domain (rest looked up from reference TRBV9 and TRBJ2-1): DSGVTQTPKHLITATGQRVTLRCSPRSGDLSVYWYQQSLDQGLQFLIQYYNGEERAKGNILERFSAQQFPDLHSELNLSSLELGDSALYFCASSGGDRQFFGPGTRLTVL.

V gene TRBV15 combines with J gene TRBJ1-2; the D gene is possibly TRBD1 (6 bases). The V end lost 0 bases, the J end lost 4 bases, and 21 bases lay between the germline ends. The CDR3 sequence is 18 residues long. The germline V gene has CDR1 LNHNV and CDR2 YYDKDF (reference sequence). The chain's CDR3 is CATSRDGGGGPAGYGYTF. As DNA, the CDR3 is TGTGCCACCAGCAGAGATGGTGGGGGCGGGCCGGCTGGCTATGGCTACACCTTC.

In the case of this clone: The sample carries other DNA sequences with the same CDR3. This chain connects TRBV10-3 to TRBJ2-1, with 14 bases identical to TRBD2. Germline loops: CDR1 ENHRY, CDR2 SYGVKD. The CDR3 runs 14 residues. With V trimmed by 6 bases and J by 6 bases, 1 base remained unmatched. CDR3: CAISGTSGSNEQFF. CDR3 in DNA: TGTGCCATCAGCGGGACTAGCGGGAGCAATGAGCAGTTCTTC.

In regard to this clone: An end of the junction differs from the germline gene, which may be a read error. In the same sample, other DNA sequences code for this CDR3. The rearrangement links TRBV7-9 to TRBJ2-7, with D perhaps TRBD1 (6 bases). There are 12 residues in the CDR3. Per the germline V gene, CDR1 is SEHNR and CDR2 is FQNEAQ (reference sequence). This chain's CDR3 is CASSSHRDEQYF. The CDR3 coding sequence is TGTGCCAGTAGCTCGCACAGGGACGAGCAGTACTTC.

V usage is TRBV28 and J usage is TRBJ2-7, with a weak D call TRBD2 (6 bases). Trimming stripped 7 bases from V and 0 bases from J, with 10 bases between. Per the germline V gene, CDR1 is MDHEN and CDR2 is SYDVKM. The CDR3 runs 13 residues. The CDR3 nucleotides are TGTGCCAGCACTCGGGGGTACTCCTACGAGCAGTACTTC. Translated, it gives CASTRGYSYEQYF.